The present T cell receptor (beta chain) was sequenced within a study of T cells after yellow fever vaccination (dated by TCRdb to the late 2010s). For the study in its entirety: Libraries from fractions with low cell numbers were prepared with the SMART-Seq v4 Ultra Low Input RNA kit. Two healthy male donors made up the cohort, one aged 18 to 29 years and the other aged 30 to 40 years. To track T-cell clones before and after primary and booster YFV17D yellow fever vaccination, bulk TCR alpha and beta repertoires were sequenced longitudinally. Blood was collected at multiple timepoints before and after primary and secondary immunization, and bulk PBMC replicates and cell subsets were isolated.

The CDR3 measures 15 amino acids from cysteine to phenylalanine. CDR3 DNA is the only sequence kept; it has 45 bases, read in frame from the first base. The germline V gene encodes CDR1 SGHTA and CDR2 FQGNSA. Relative to germline, V is missing 2 bases and J is missing 12 bases, with 10 bases of the junction outside any gene match. The paper's findings and limits, for the study overall: A small fraction of clonotypes appeared in both the CD4 and CD8 compartments, likely as a result of convergent recombination. FACS-sorted repertoires could contain abundant contaminating clonotypes from the bulk population, so computational filtering was required. After the booster, most clones that had expanded after primary vaccination were detected again (nearly 97% of CD4 and around nine tenths of CD8), suggesting broad maintenance of memory. The secondary T-cell response was weaker than the primary response but faster, peaking on day 5 instead of day 15. Only a couple of donors were included in the study, so the extent to which the findings can be generalized is limited.

The treatment or condition label on this specimen signifies: live attenuated yellow fever vaccine strain. Two biological replicates of bulk PBMCs were collected at each blood-draw timepoint. PBMCs were isolated from peripheral blood using a standard Ficoll-Paque protocol. TriZol was used to extract RNA from bulk PBMCs, from CD4 and CD8 fractions, and from dextramer-positive and dextramer-negative fractions. As to this clonotype: Its antigen specificity is not known. Per-base quality was not reported, and no clone a single base away is much larger than it.

For sequencing, an Illumina NovaSeq 6000 was employed. TCR cDNA was synthesized by 5'RACE template switching, which introduced a universal primer site and unique molecular identifiers. cDNA synthesis was primed from both the TCR alpha and TCR beta constant segments. Two PCR steps were used to amplify libraries, with sample barcodes and sequencing adapters being added in the second step. Sequencing of libraries was performed on Illumina HiSeq 2500 (2x100 bp) or NovaSeq (2x150 bp). Concerning the study's data processing: Demultiplexing of reads and collapsing into UMI consensus sequences were performed with MIGEC, and V(D)J alignment was carried out with MiXCR. Vaccine-responding clonotypes were identified with edgeR using replicate PBMC samples, with FDR below 0.01 and a log2 fold change above 5 up to day 15 being required. Each bulk clonotype received a CD4 or CD8 identity based on whether the sequenced CD4 or CD8 repertoire contained that clonotype at higher abundance. The public reads were run again by TCRdb, first through fastp at Q25 and then through MiXCR, and only productive beta chains were kept. Each CDR3 protein gets just one entry, which takes the most common genes and DNA from the rows behind it. The V and J calls and clone size come from TCRdb's table, not from the authors' own analysis. The sample table records some 420,000 distinct CDR3 sequences; around 19% of these occur just once. The top ten clones comprise about 18% of the sample.

The specimen comprised PBMCs, sampled before the yellow fever booster vaccination. This TCR came from a man aged 18 to 30 who received the YFV17D yellow fever vaccine. Recombination joined TRBV7-2 with TRBJ2-1; the junction holds 10 bases that match TRBD2. The CDR3 region: CASSLWKAGGLPQFF. At the DNA level, the sequence is TGTGCCAGCAGCTTATGGAAAGCGGGGGGGCTTCCGCAGTTCTTC.